This TCR beta chain was identified during a study of CD8+ T cells in alopecia areata. Looking at the study overall: It was 6 to 18 months of tofacitinib, and then there were 6 months off drug. Study results and caveats: Greater clonality was observed in lesional scalp samples, especially alopecia totalis/universalis, versus normal scalp. Both scalp clonality and the expanded CD8+ clones among the top 100 showed a significant decrease with tofacitinib.

Per germline, CDR1 SGHAT and CDR2 FQNNGV. CDR3 length: 15 residues. The ends were cut back, 3 bases at V and 7 bases at J, with 13 bases in the middle. The treatment here: oral pan-JAK inhibitor, 5-10 mg twice daily. Specimens obtained from alopecia areata patients comprised lesional scalp punch biopsies and peripheral blood. Comment on this clone: Its antigen is still unknown.

Extraction and reverse transcription of RNA yielded cDNA as the sequencing template. Profiled with immunoSEQ multiplex PCR; TCRdb holds only in-frame clones, not every one. The sample records about 200,000 clones, approximately 57% being singletons. The receptor's source is a human donor with alopecia areata. The gene calls are TRBV11-2 and TRBJ1-6; the D gene is possibly TRBD1 (6 bases). The source material was CD4+ T cells sorted from blood, sampled at week 4, from a patient treated with tofacitinib. The CDR3 DNA reads as TGTGCCAGCAGCTTGGGGGGGCTGGGGAATTCACCCCTCCACTTT. Protein product: CASSLGGLGNSPLHF.